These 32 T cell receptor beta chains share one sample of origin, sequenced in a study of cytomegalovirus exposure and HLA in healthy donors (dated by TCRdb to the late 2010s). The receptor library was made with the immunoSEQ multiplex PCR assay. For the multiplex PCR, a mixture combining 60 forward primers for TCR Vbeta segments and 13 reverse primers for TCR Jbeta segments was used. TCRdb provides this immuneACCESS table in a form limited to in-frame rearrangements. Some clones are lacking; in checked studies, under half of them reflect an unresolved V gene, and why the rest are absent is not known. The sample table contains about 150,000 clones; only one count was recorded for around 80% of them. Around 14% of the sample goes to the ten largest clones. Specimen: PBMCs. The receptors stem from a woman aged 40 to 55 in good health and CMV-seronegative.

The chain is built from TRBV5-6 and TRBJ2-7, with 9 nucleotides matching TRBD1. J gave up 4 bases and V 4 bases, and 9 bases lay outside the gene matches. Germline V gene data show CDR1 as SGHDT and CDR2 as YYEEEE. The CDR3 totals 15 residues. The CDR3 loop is CASSPRTGVGYEQYF. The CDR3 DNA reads TGTGCCAGCAGCCCACGGACAGGGGTGGGGTACGAGCAGTACTTC.

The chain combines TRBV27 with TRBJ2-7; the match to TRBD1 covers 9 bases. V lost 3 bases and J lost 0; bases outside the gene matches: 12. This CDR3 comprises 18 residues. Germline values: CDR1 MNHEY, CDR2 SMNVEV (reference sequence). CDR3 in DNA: TGTGCCAGCAGTTTTTCTCGGGACAGGGAGGGCTTCTCCTACGAGCAGTACTTC. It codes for CASSFSRDREGFSYEQYF.

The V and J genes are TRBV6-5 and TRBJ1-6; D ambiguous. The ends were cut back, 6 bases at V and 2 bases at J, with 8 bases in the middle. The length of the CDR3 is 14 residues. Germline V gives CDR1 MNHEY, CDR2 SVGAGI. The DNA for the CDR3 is TGTGCCAGCAGCCGGGAACCCTATAATTCACCCCTCCACTTT. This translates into CASSREPYNSPLHF.

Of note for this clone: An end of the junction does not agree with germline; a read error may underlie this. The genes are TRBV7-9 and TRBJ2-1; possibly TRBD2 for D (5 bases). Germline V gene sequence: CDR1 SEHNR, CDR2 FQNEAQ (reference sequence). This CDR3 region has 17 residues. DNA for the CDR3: TGTTCCAGCACTGAGGGCCGTTCCCTATCCTCCTACAATGAGCAGTTCTTC. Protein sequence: CSSTEGRSLSSYNEQFF.

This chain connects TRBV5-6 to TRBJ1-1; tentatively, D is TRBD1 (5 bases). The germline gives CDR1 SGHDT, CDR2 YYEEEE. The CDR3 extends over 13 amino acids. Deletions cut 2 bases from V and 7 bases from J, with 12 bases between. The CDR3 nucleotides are TGTGCCAGCAGCTTCGGGGGATTGGTTGAAGCTTTCTTT. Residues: CASSFGGLVEAFF.

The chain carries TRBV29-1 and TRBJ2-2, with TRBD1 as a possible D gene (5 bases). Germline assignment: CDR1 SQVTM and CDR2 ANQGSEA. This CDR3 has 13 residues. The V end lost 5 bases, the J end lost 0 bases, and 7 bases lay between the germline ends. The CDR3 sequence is CSVRQTNTGELFF. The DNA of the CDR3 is TGCAGCGTTAGACAGACGAACACCGGGGAGCTGTTTTTT.

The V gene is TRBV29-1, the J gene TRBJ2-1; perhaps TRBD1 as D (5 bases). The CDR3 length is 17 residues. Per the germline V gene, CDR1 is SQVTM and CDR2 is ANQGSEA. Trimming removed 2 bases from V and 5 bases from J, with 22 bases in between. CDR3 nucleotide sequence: TGCAGCGTTGAACGCCGTGGACCGGCAGGGTTTCACAATGAGCAGTTCTTC. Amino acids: CSVERRGPAGFHNEQFF.

This CDR3 is CASRSTGVDTGELFF. CDR3 DNA sequence: TGTGCCAGCAGATCTACAGGGGTGGACACCGGGGAGCTGTTTTTT. The J gene is TRBJ2-2, the V gene TRBV7-3; 7 nucleotides line up with TRBD1. The V segment lost 6 bases and the J segment 3 bases; nucleotides outside the gene matches: 7. The CDR3 loop spans 15 amino acids. The germline gives CDR1 SGHTA, CDR2 FQGTGA. Supplemented by reference TRBV7-3 and TRBJ2-2, the full variable domain reads GAGVSQTPSNKVTEKGKYVELRCDPISGHTALYWYRQSLGQGPEFLIYFQGTGAADDSGLPNDRFFAVRPEGSVSTLKIQRTERGDSAVYLCASRSTGVDTGELFFGEGSRLTVL.

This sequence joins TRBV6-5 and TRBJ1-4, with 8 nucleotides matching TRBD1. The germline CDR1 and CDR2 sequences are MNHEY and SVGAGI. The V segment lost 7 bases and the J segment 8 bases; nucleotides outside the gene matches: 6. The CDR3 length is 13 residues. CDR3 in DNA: TGTGCCAGCAAAACAGGGGGACTAGAAAAACTGTTTTTT. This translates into CASKTGGLEKLFF.

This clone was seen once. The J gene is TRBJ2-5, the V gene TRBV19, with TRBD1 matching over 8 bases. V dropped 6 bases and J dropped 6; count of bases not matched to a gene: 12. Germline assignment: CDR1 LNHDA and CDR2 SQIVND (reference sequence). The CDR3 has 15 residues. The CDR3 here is CASSLQGTGLKTQYF. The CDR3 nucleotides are TGTGCCAGTAGCCTCCAAGGGACAGGACTCAAGACCCAGTACTTC.

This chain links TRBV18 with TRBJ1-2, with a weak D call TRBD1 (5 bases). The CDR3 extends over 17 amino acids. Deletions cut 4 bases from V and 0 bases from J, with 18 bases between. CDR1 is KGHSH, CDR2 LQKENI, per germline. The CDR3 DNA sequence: TGTGCCAGCTCACGAACTACAGGTTACGACACTAACTATGGCTACACCTTC. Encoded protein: CASSRTTGYDTNYGYTF.

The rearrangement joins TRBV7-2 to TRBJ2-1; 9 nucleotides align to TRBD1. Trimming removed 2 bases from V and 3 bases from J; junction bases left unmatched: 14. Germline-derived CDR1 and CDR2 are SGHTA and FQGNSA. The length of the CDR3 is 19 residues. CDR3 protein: CASSLSGTGSSSIYNEQFF. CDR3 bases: TGTGCCAGCAGCTTATCTGGGACAGGGTCCTCCTCCATCTACAATGAGCAGTTCTTC.

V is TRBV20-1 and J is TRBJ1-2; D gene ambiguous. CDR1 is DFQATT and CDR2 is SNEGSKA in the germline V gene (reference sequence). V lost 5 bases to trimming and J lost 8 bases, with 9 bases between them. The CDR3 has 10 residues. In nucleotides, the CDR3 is TGCAGTGCTCGGACGGGGGGCTACACCTTC. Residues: CSARTGGYTF.

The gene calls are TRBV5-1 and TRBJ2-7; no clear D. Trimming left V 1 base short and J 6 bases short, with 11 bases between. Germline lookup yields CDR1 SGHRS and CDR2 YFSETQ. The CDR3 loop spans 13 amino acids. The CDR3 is CASSLSAMSEQYF. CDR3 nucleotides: TGCGCCAGCAGCTTGTCCGCGATGAGCGAGCAGTACTTC.

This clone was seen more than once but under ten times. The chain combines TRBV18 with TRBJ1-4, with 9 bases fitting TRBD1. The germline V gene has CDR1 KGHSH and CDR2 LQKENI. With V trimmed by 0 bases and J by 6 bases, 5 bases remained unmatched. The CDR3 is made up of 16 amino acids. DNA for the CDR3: TGTGCCAGCTCACCACCTCGAAGGACAGGGGATGAAAAACTGTTTTTT. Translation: CASSPPRRTGDEKLFF.

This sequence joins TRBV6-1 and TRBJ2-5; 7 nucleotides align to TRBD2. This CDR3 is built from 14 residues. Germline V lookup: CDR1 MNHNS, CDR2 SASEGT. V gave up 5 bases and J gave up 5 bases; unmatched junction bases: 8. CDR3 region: CASSNRDYRETQYF. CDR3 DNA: TGTGCCAGCAGTAACCGGGACTATAGGGAGACCCAGTACTTC.

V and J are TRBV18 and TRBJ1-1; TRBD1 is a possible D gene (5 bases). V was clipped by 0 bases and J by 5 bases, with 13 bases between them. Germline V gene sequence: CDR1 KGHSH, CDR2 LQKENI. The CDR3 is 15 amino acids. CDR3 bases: TGTGCCAGCTCACCACCTGGCCGGACAACGACTGAAGCTTTCTTT. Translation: CASSPPGRTTTEAFF.

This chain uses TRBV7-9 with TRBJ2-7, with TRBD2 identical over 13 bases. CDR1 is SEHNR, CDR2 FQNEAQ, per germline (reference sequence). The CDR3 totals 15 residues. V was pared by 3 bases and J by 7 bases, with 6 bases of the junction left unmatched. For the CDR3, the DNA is TGTGCCAGCAGCTTCTGGACTAGCGGGAGCGGTGAGCAGTACTTC. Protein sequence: CASSFWTSGSGEQYF.

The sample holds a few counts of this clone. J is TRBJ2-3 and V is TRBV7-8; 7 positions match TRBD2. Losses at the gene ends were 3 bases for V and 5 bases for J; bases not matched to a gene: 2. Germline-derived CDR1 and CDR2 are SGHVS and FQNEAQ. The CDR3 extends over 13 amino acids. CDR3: CASSFGLVDTQYF. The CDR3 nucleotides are TGTGCCAGCAGCTTCGGACTAGTAGATACGCAGTATTTT. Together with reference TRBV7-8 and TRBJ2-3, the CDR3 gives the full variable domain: GAGVSQSPRYKVAKRGQDVALRCDPISGHVSLFWYQQALGQGPEFLTYFQNEAQLDKSGLPSDRFFAERPEGSVSTLKIQRTQQEDSAVYLCASSFGLVDTQYFGPGTRLTVL.

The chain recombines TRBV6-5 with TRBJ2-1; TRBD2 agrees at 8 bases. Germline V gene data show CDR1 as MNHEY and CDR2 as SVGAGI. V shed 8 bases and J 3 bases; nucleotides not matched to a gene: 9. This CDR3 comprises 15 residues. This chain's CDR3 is CASLDAGGHYNEQFF. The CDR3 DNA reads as TGTGCCAGCCTTGATGCGGGGGGCCACTACAATGAGCAGTTCTTC.

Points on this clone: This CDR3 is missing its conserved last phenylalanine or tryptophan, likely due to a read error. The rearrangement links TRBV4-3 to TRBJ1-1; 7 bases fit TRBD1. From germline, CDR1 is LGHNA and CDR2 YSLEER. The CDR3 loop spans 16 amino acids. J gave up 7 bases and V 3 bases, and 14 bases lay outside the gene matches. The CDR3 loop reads CASSQNPGQLGSEAFS. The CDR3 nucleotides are TGCGCCAGCAGCCAGAACCCGGGACAGTTAGGAAGTGAAGCTTTCTCT.

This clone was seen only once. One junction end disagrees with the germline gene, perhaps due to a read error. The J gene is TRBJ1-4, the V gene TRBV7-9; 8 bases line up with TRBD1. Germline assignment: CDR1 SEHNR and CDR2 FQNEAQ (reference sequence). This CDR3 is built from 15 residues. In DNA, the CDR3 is TGTTCCAGCAGCCAAGCGACAGGGGTCCATGAAAAACTGTTTTTT. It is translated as CSSSQATGVHEKLFF.

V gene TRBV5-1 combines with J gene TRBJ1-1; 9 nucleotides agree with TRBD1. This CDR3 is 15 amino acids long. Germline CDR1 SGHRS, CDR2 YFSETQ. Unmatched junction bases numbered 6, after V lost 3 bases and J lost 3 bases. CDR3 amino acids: CASSWDRDSHTEAFF. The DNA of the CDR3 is TGCGCCAGCAGCTGGGACAGGGATTCCCACACTGAAGCTTTCTTT.

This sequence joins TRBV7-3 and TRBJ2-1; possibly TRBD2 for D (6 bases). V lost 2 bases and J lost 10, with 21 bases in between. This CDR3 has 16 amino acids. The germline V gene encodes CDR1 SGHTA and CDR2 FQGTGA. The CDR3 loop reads CASSLGRLAPGGEQFF. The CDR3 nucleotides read TGTGCCAGCAGCTTAGGTCGTCTAGCGCCGGGCGGGGAGCAGTTCTTC.

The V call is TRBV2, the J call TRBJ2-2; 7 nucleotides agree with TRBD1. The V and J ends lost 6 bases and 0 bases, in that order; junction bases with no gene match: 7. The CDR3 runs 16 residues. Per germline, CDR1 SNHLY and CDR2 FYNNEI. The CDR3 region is CASSNRGFTNTGELFF. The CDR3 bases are TGTGCCAGCAGCAACAGGGGTTTTACGAACACCGGGGAGCTGTTTTTT. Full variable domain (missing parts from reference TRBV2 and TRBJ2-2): EPEVTQTPSHQVTQMGQEVILRCVPISNHLYFYWYRQILGQKVEFLVSFYNNEISEKSEIFDDQFSVERPDGSNFTLKIRSTKLEDSAMYFCASSNRGFTNTGELFFGEGSRLTVL.

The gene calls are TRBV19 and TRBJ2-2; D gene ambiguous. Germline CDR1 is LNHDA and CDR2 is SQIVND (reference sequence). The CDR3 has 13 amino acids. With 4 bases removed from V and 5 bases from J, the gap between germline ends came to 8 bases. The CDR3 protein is CASSTLMTGELFF. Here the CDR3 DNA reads TGTGCCAGTAGTACCTTAATGACCGGGGAGCTGTTTTTT.

The CDR3 spells CASSPIPGRSSSYEQYF. The CDR3 DNA reads TGTGCCAGCAGCCCAATACCCGGCAGGTCCAGCTCCTACGAGCAGTACTTC. V usage is TRBV28 and J usage is TRBJ2-7; D is unresolved. CDR1 is MDHEN, CDR2 SYDVKM, per germline. CDR3 length: 17 residues. Trimming left V 6 bases short and J 0 bases short, with 21 bases between.

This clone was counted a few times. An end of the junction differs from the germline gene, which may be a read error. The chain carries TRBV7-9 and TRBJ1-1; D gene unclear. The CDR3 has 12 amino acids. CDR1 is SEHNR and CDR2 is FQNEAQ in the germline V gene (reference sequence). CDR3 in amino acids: CSSSSRSPEAFF. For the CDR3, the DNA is TGTTCCAGCAGCTCTCGTAGCCCCGAAGCTTTCTTT. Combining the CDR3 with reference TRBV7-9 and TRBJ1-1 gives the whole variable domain DTGVSQNPRHKITKRGQNVTFRCDPISEHNRLYWYRQTLGQGPEFLTYFQNEAQLEKSRLLSDRFSAERPKGSFSTLEIQRTEQGDSAMYLCSSSSRSPEAFFGQGTRLTVV.

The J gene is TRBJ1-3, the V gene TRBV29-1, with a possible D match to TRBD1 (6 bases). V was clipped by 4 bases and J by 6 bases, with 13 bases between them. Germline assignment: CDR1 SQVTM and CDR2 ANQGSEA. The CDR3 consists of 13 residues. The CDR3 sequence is CSVGQGRQNTIYF. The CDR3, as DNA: TGCAGCGTTGGGCAGGGGCGACAAAACACCATATATTTT.

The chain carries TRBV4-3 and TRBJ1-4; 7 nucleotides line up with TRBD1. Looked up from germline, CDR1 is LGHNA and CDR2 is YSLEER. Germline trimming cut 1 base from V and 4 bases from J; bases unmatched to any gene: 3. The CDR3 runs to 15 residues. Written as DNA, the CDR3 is TGCGCCAGCAGCCAAGCGGGACAGCGTAATGAAAAACTGTTTTTT. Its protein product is CASSQAGQRNEKLFF.

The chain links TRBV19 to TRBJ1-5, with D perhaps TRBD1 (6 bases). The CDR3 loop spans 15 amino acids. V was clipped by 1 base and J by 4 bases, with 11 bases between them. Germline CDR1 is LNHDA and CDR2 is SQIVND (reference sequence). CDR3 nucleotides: TGTGCCAGTAGTATAGGAGGGACACAAAATCAGCCCCAGCATTTT. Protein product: CASSIGGTQNQPQHF. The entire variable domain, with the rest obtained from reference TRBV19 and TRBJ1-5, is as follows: DGGITQSPKYLFRKEGQNVTLSCEQNLNHDAMYWYRQDPGQGLRLIYYSQIVNDFQKGDIAEGYSVSREKKESFPLTVTSAQKNPTAFYLCASSIGGTQNQPQHFGDGTRLSIL.

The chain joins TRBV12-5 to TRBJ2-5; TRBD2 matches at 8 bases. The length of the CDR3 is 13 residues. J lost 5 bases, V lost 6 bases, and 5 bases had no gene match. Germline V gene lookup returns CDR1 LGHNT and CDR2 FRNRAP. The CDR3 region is CASGGLAEETQYF. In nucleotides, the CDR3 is TGTGCTAGTGGCGGACTAGCAGAGGAGACCCAGTACTTC.